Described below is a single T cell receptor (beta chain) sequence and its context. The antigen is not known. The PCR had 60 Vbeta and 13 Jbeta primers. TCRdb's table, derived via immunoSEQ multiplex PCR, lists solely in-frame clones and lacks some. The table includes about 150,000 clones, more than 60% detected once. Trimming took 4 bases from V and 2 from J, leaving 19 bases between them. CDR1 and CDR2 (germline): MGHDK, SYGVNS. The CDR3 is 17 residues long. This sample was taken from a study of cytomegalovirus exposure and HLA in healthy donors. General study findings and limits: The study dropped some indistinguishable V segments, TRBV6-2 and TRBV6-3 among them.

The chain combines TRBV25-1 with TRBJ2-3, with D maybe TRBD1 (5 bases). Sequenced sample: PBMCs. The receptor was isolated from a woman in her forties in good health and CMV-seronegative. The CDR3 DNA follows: TGTGCCAGCAGTGCCTTCCCCGGGCAGGGCTACACAGATACGCAGTATTTT. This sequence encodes CASSAFPGQGYTDTQYF.